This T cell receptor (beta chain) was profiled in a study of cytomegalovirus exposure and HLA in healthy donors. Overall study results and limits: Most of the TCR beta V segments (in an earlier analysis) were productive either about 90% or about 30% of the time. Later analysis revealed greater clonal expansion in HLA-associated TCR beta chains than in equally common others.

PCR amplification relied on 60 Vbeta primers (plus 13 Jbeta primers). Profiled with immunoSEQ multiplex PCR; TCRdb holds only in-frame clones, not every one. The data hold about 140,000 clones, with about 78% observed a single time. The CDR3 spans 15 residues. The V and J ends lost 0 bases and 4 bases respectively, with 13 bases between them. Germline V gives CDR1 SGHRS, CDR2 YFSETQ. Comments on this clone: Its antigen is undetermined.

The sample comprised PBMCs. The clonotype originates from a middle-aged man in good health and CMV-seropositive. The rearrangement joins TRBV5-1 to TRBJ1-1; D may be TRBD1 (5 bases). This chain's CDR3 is CASSLVPGVGTEAFF. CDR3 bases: TGCGCCAGCAGCTTGGTGCCGGGGGTGGGCACTGAAGCTTTCTTT.